This is a list of T cell receptor beta chains from one sample in a study of molecular identifiers for immune sequencing clone quantification. TCRdb re-derived calls from the PCR reads in MiXCR, one entry per CDR3 protein. This sample has around 320,000 distinct CDR3 sequences, with roughly 24% found just once. The sequenced sample was naive CD8+ T cells from blood, with Jurkat cell RNA spiked in. Every receptor here comes from a human donor in good health. Some libraries in this study had Jurkat cell RNA spiked in. CDR3s include the opening cysteine and the closing phenylalanine or tryptophan. D genes are given only for firm matches. Expanded clones get a size class; other rows say once, few or many, or leave the size out.

d_gene: .
abundance: few
v_gene: TRBV6-5
j_gene: TRBJ2-7
CDR3nt: TGTGCCAGCAGTTACTCGGGTCTGGGGGCCTACGAGCAGTACTTC
CDR3aa: CASSYSGLGAYEQYF

d_gene: .
abundance: .
v_gene: TRBV4-1
j_gene: TRBJ1-2
CDR3nt: TGCGCCAGCAGCCACCTTGAAGACAAGCGCTATAGCTACACCTTC
CDR3aa: CASSHLEDKRYSYTF

d_gene: TRBD2
abundance: many
v_gene: TRBV28
j_gene: TRBJ2-2
CDR3nt: TGTGCCAGCAGTCTACTAGCGGGAGCTTCCGCCGGGGAGCTGTTTTTT
CDR3aa: CASSLLAGASAGELFF

d_gene: .
abundance: .
v_gene: TRBV19
j_gene: TRBJ1-1
CDR3nt: TGTGCCAGTAGTATAGCAACGCACACTGAAGCTTTCTTT
CDR3aa: CASSIATHTEAFF

d_gene: .
abundance: .
v_gene: TRBV12-3/TRBV12-4
j_gene: TRBJ2-2
CDR3nt: TGCGCCAGCAGTTTTCAAACAGGAGGGGAGTCGCACCCCGGGGAGCTGTTTTTT
CDR3aa: CASSFQTGGESHPGELFF

d_gene: TRBD1
abundance: many
v_gene: TRBV29-1
j_gene: TRBJ2-7
CDR3nt: TGCAGCGTTGTAGGGCAGGGGGCCCACGAGCAGTACTTC
CDR3aa: CSVVGQGAHEQYF

d_gene: .
abundance: many
v_gene: TRBV4-1
j_gene: TRBJ2-3
CDR3nt: TGCGCCAGCAGCCAAGTGGGGGGGCGCACAGATACGCAGTATTTT
CDR3aa: CASSQVGGRTDTQYF

d_gene: .
abundance: few
v_gene: TRBV13
j_gene: TRBJ2-2
CDR3nt: TGTGCCAGCAGCCCGAGAGGGGGCATAGCGGGGTCGCCCGGGGAGCTGTTTTTT
CDR3aa: CASSPRGGIAGSPGELFF

d_gene: .
abundance: .
v_gene: TRBV20-1
j_gene: TRBJ2-5
CDR3nt: TGCAGTGCTAATGCGGAAAACGTCCAAGAGACCCAGTACTTC
CDR3aa: CSANAENVQETQYF

d_gene: .
abundance: many
v_gene: TRBV4-3
j_gene: TRBJ2-7
CDR3nt: TGCGCCAGCAGCCAAGATCTTCAGAGCCAAGGGTCCTACGAGCAGTACTTC
CDR3aa: CASSQDLQSQGSYEQYF

d_gene: TRBD1
abundance: few
v_gene: TRBV12-5
j_gene: TRBJ1-1
CDR3nt: TGTGCTAGTGAGACAGGGGTTAATGAAGCTTTCTTT
CDR3aa: CASETGVNEAFF

d_gene: .
abundance: few
v_gene: TRBV7-9
j_gene: TRBJ1-1
CDR3nt: TGTGCCAGCAGCCCCTCAGGGTCTGAAGCTCTCTTT
CDR3aa: CASSPSGSEALF

d_gene: .
abundance: few
v_gene: TRBV28
j_gene: TRBJ1-1
CDR3nt: TGTGCCAGCAGTTTATCTGCGGGGAACACTGAAGCTTTCTTT
CDR3aa: CASSLSAGNTEAFF

d_gene: .
abundance: many
v_gene: TRBV5-1
j_gene: TRBJ1-1
CDR3nt: TGCGCCAGCAGCTTTTTCCCCTTACAGGGAACGAACACTGAAGCTTTCTTT
CDR3aa: CASSFFPLQGTNTEAFF

d_gene: TRBD2
abundance: many
v_gene: TRBV29-1
j_gene: TRBJ2-1
CDR3nt: TGCAGCGTTGAAGATCGGGGAGCGGGAGGGCCGGGGAATGAGCAGTTCTTC
CDR3aa: CSVEDRGAGGPGNEQFF

d_gene: .
abundance: .
v_gene: TRBV7-2
j_gene: TRBJ2-3
CDR3nt: TGTGCCAGCAGCTTAGCGCCCAGCACAGATACGCAGTATTTT
CDR3aa: CASSLAPSTDTQYF

d_gene: .
abundance: few
v_gene: TRBV7-9
j_gene: TRBJ2-7
CDR3nt: TGTGCCAGCACCTCGACGGAGGCCGTCGACGAGCAGTACTTC
CDR3aa: CASTSTEAVDEQYF

d_gene: .
abundance: many
v_gene: TRBV7-8
j_gene: TRBJ1-1
CDR3nt: TGCGCCAGCAGCTTGGCCCCTGAGAACACTGAAGCTTTCTTT
CDR3aa: CASSLAPENTEAFF

d_gene: TRBD2
abundance: many
v_gene: TRBV4-2
j_gene: TRBJ2-7
CDR3nt: TGTGCCAGCAGCCAAGCAGCGGGGGTTAGCGAGCAGTACTTC
CDR3aa: CASSQAAGVSEQYF

d_gene: .
abundance: few
v_gene: TRBV10-3
j_gene: TRBJ2-7
CDR3nt: TGTGCCATCAGTGAGCAAACAGGCTACGAGCAGTACTTC
CDR3aa: CAISEQTGYEQYF

d_gene: .
abundance: few
v_gene: TRBV20-1
j_gene: TRBJ2-3
CDR3nt: TGCAGTGCCGTCGTAGCGGGACAGAGCACAGATACGCAGTATTTT
CDR3aa: CSAVVAGQSTDTQYF

d_gene: TRBD1
abundance: .
v_gene: TRBV4-1
j_gene: TRBJ1-4
CDR3nt: TGCGCCAGCAGCCACCGGGACAGGGGTCCAAGGGTCGGAGGGGAAAAACTGTTTTTT
CDR3aa: CASSHRDRGPRVGGEKLFF

d_gene: TRBD2
abundance: .
v_gene: TRBV12-3/TRBV12-4
j_gene: TRBJ2-3
CDR3nt: TGTGCCAGCATCGAGGGACTAGCGGGGACTTATACGCAGTATTTT
CDR3aa: CASIEGLAGTYTQYF

d_gene: .
abundance: .
v_gene: TRBV19
j_gene: TRBJ2-3
CDR3nt: TGTGCCAGTAGTATTATTTTAGGATCCTCCGATACGCAGTATTTT
CDR3aa: CASSIILGSSDTQYF

d_gene: .
abundance: .
v_gene: TRBV10-2
j_gene: TRBJ1-2
CDR3nt: TGCGCCAGCAGTGAGTGGGACCTTGTAAATGGCTACACCTTC
CDR3aa: CASSEWDLVNGYTF

d_gene: .
abundance: .
v_gene: TRBV7-6
j_gene: TRBJ2-4
CDR3nt: TGTGCCAGCAGCCCGGCGGGTTCAAAAAACATTCAGTACTTC
CDR3aa: CASSPAGSKNIQYF

d_gene: .
abundance: few
v_gene: TRBV7-9
j_gene: TRBJ1-1
CDR3nt: TGTGCCAGCCACGACATCAAGTCAGACACTGAAGCTTTCTTT
CDR3aa: CASHDIKSDTEAFF

d_gene: TRBD2
abundance: many
v_gene: TRBV29-1
j_gene: TRBJ2-3
CDR3nt: TGCAGCACAACTAGCGGGAGGCGGGCTAGCACAGATACGCAGTATTTT
CDR3aa: CSTTSGRRASTDTQYF

d_gene: .
abundance: .
v_gene: TRBV11-2
j_gene: TRBJ1-1
CDR3nt: TGTGCCAGCAGACAGACAGAGAACACTGAAGCTTTCTTT
CDR3aa: CASRQTENTEAFF

d_gene: .
abundance: many
v_gene: TRBV9
j_gene: TRBJ2-2
CDR3nt: TGTGCCAGCAGCGTAGTGGCAGGGATCACCGGGGAGCTGTTTTTT
CDR3aa: CASSVVAGITGELFF

d_gene: .
abundance: many
v_gene: TRBV14
j_gene: TRBJ2-5
CDR3nt: TGTGCCAGCAGCCGGAAGGGATGGGGACCGCAAGAGACCCAGTACTTC
CDR3aa: CASSRKGWGPQETQYF

d_gene: .
abundance: many
v_gene: TRBV12-3/TRBV12-4
j_gene: TRBJ2-1
CDR3nt: TGTGCCAGCAGGTCAGGGTTAGGACCCTACAATGAGCAGTTCTTC
CDR3aa: CASRSGLGPYNEQFF

d_gene: TRBD1
abundance: few
v_gene: TRBV7-9
j_gene: TRBJ2-7
CDR3nt: TGTGCCAGCAGCTTAAGTGACAGGGGGACCCACGAGCAGTACTTC
CDR3aa: CASSLSDRGTHEQYF

d_gene: .
abundance: many
v_gene: TRBV13
j_gene: TRBJ2-3
CDR3nt: TGTGCCAGCAGCTCCGGTAGCGGACCAGATACGCAGTATTTT
CDR3aa: CASSSGSGPDTQYF

d_gene: TRBD2
abundance: .
v_gene: TRBV2
j_gene: TRBJ2-1
CDR3nt: TGTGCCAGCACCCAAGCGGGGGAGAGCTCCTACAATGAGCAGTTCTTC
CDR3aa: CASTQAGESSYNEQFF

d_gene: .
abundance: many
v_gene: TRBV7-6
j_gene: TRBJ1-5
CDR3nt: TGTGCCAGCAGCCTAAGGTTGACGGGTCAGCCCCAGCATTTT
CDR3aa: CASSLRLTGQPQHF

d_gene: TRBD2
abundance: few
v_gene: TRBV7-2
j_gene: TRBJ2-3
CDR3nt: TGTGCCAGCAACCTACTAGCGGGAGAGGGGTGGGGCACAGATACGCAGTATTTT
CDR3aa: CASNLLAGEGWGTDTQYF

d_gene: TRBD1
abundance: many
v_gene: TRBV29-1
j_gene: TRBJ1-1
CDR3nt: TGCAGCGTTGAAGGCTGGGGACAGGGAATGAACACTGAAGCTTTCTTT
CDR3aa: CSVEGWGQGMNTEAFF

d_gene: TRBD2
abundance: many
v_gene: TRBV7-9
j_gene: TRBJ2-4
CDR3nt: TGTGCCAGCAGCTCTGGGACTAGCGGTAAAAACATTCAGTACTTC
CDR3aa: CASSSGTSGKNIQYF

d_gene: TRBD2
abundance: many
v_gene: TRBV12-3/TRBV12-4
j_gene: TRBJ2-3
CDR3nt: TGTGCCAGCAGCTCATTAGCGGGGGGGCCGGGAGATACGCAGTATTTT
CDR3aa: CASSSLAGGPGDTQYF

d_gene: .
abundance: .
v_gene: TRBV4-3
j_gene: TRBJ2-5
CDR3nt: TGCGCCAGCAGCCAAGTCCAACAAGAGACCCAGTACTTC
CDR3aa: CASSQVQQETQYF

d_gene: TRBD2
abundance: .
v_gene: TRBV28
j_gene: TRBJ2-3
CDR3nt: TGTGCCAGCAGCGGACTAGCGGGAGTCCTGGATACGCAGTATTTT
CDR3aa: CASSGLAGVLDTQYF

d_gene: TRBD2
abundance: many
v_gene: TRBV30
j_gene: TRBJ2-3
CDR3nt: TGTGCCTGGAGTGGGGGAATTGGACTAGCGGGCACAGATACGCAGTATTTT
CDR3aa: CAWSGGIGLAGTDTQYF

d_gene: .
abundance: few
v_gene: TRBV4-1
j_gene: TRBJ2-3
CDR3nt: TGCGCCAGCAGCCAAGTCAGTGGTAGCACAGATACGCAGTATTTT
CDR3aa: CASSQVSGSTDTQYF

d_gene: TRBD1
abundance: .
v_gene: TRBV14
j_gene: TRBJ2-7
CDR3nt: TGTGCCAGCAGCCAAAGGGGGCGGGACGAGCAGTACTTC
CDR3aa: CASSQRGRDEQYF

d_gene: TRBD1
abundance: many
v_gene: TRBV7-2
j_gene: TRBJ2-1
CDR3nt: TGTGCCAGCATTCCCCGGGACAGGGGGGCGAATGAGCAGTTCTTC
CDR3aa: CASIPRDRGANEQFF

d_gene: TRBD2
abundance: few
v_gene: TRBV4-2
j_gene: TRBJ2-1
CDR3nt: TGTGCCAGCAGCCTATCGAGCGGGAGCTACAATGAGCAGTTCTTC
CDR3aa: CASSLSSGSYNEQFF

d_gene: TRBD1
abundance: many
v_gene: TRBV28
j_gene: TRBJ1-1
CDR3nt: TGTGCCAGCAGTTTTCGAGGGGGCGCGCGAGCTTTCTTT
CDR3aa: CASSFRGGARAFF

d_gene: TRBD1
abundance: .
v_gene: TRBV6-2/TRBV6-3
j_gene: TRBJ2-2
CDR3nt: TGTGCCAGCAGACAGACAGGGCACACCGGGGAGCTGTTTTTT
CDR3aa: CASRQTGHTGELFF

d_gene: .
abundance: many
v_gene: TRBV6-2/TRBV6-3
j_gene: TRBJ1-1
CDR3nt: TGTGCCAGCTCCCCGGACAGCCGAGTTGAAGCTTTCTTT
CDR3aa: CASSPDSRVEAFF

d_gene: .
abundance: many
v_gene: TRBV7-9
j_gene: TRBJ2-3
CDR3nt: TGTGCCAGCGCGTCGGGGGCATCGAATCCAGATACGCAGTATTTT
CDR3aa: CASASGASNPDTQYF

d_gene: .
abundance: .
v_gene: TRBV12-5
j_gene: TRBJ1-5
CDR3nt: TGTGCTAGTGGTTTGGTAGAAGCAGGGGGCAATCAGCCCCAGCATTTT
CDR3aa: CASGLVEAGGNQPQHF

d_gene: .
abundance: many
v_gene: TRBV7-9
j_gene: TRBJ2-3
CDR3nt: TGTGCCAGCAGCTTAGGGACTTTCACAGATACGCAGTATTTT
CDR3aa: CASSLGTFTDTQYF